The 13 T cell receptor beta chains below come from one sample, sequenced in a study of blood T cell repertoires in COVID-19. TCRdb's copy holds only in-frame clones and misses some; the assay was immunoSEQ multiplex PCR. The sample has 30,000 to 35,000 clones; roughly 80% are singletons. The material sequenced was peripheral blood. The source is a man between 70 and 80 years old with COVID-19, enrolled during active disease.

V gene TRBV14 combines with J gene TRBJ2-1; 10 bases agree with TRBD2. Germline CDR1 reads SGHDN; CDR2 reads FVKESK. V trimming: 2 bases; J trimming: 2 bases; junction bases outside the gene matches: 0. The CDR3 loop spans 15 amino acids. CDR3 amino acids: CASSQLAGAYNEQFF. CDR3 DNA sequence: TGTGCCAGCAGCCAACTAGCGGGGGCCTACAATGAGCAGTTCTTC.

The chain joins TRBV5-6 to TRBJ2-5; TRBD1 agrees at 7 bases. The junction had 7 bases not matched to a gene; V was cut back by 4 bases and J by 7 bases. This CDR3 has 13 amino acids. Germline CDR1 is SGHDT and CDR2 is YYEEEE. This chain's CDR3 is CASSRRDSTTQYF. The CDR3 DNA reads TGTGCCAGCAGCCGAAGGGACAGTACGACCCAGTACTTC.

The chain couples TRBV5-1 to TRBJ2-5, with TRBD2 identical over 8 bases. Unmatched junction bases numbered 6, after V lost 4 bases and J lost 1 base. CDR1 is SGHRS, CDR2 YFSETQ, per germline. The CDR3 runs to 15 residues. The CDR3 region has the DNA TGCGCCAGCAGCCCATCGGGAGGGCCCCAAGAGACCCAGTACTTC. It yields the protein CASSPSGGPQETQYF.

The rearrangement uses TRBV24-1 and TRBJ2-3; possible D gene TRBD2, 5 bases. V lost 3 bases and J 2 bases, leaving 14 bases between the germline ends. The CDR3 sequence is 16 residues long. Germline CDR1 KGHDR, CDR2 SFDVKD. CDR3 DNA: TGTGCCACCAGTGATCCAGTAGCGAGGGACACAGATACGCAGTATTTT. Translated, it gives CATSDPVARDTDTQYF.

The chain uses TRBV18 and TRBJ1-5; TRBD1 might be the D (5 bases). CDR3 length: 14 residues. V was shortened by 6 bases and J by 3 bases, with 12 bases between the two germline ends. Germline V CDR1 and CDR2: KGHSH, LQKENI. The CDR3 sequence: CASSGDSLNQPQHF. The CDR3 coding sequence is TGTGCCAGCTCGGGCGACAGCCTCAATCAGCCCCAGCATTTT.

This clone appeared once. This chain uses TRBV28 with TRBJ1-1; 7 nucleotides line up with TRBD1. This CDR3 region has 16 residues. V dropped 3 bases and J dropped 4; count of bases not matched to a gene: 11. Germline loops: CDR1 MDHEN, CDR2 SYDVKM. CDR3 in DNA: TGTGCCAGCAGTTTCCAAAAAATTAACAGGGGCACTGAAGCTTTCTTT. This sequence encodes CASSFQKINRGTEAFF.

The V call is TRBV6-2 or TRBV6-3, the J call TRBJ1-5; 7 nucleotides match TRBD1. Unmatched junction bases numbered 13, after V lost 6 bases and J lost 5 bases. The CDR3 consists of 16 residues. Looked up from germline, CDR1 is MNHEY and CDR2 is SVGEGT. The CDR3 loop reads CASSGLTGAQDQPQHF. The DNA for the CDR3 is TGTGCCAGCAGCGGGCTAACAGGGGCGCAGGATCAGCCCCAGCATTTT.

The V gene is TRBV6-5, the J gene TRBJ2-7, with D hard to call. The CDR3 is 13 residues long. Trimming took 2 bases from V and 5 from J, leaving 10 bases between them. CDR1 is MNHEY, CDR2 SVGAGI, per germline. The CDR3 loop reads CASSYPLLNEQYF. Written as DNA, the CDR3 is TGTGCCAGCAGTTACCCCCTACTTAACGAGCAGTACTTC.

The chain uses TRBV6-5 and TRBJ1-2, with unresolved D. Germline-derived CDR1 and CDR2 are MNHEY and SVGAGI. The CDR3 sequence is 15 residues long. V was pared by 7 bases and J by 4 bases, with 19 bases between. CDR3 bases: TGTGCCAGCATCCATGGGCAGGACTTACTCTATGGCTACACCTTC. Translating it yields CASIHGQDLLYGYTF.

This chain links TRBV5-6 with TRBJ1-1, with D hard to call. Germline CDR1 reads SGHDT; CDR2 reads YYEEEE. The CDR3 totals 14 residues. V gave up 2 bases and J gave up 0 bases, with 8 bases separating them. CDR3 nucleotides: TGTGCCAGCAGCTTAGGCAGCGTGAACACTGAAGCTTTCTTT. Translating gives CASSLGSVNTEAFF.

The J gene is TRBJ2-5, the V gene TRBV3-1 (or the pseudogene TRBV3-2); possible D gene TRBD2, 6 bases. The CDR3 has 12 amino acids. Germline assignment: CDR1 LGHDT and CDR2 YNNKEL (reference sequence). Trimming took off 6 bases at V and 9 bases at J, with 14 bases between the two ends. Here the CDR3 DNA reads TGTGCCAGCAGAGGACCTCCGGGGGCCCAGTACTTC. Protein: CASRGPPGAQYF.

The chain links TRBV6-5 to TRBJ2-7; D remains unclear. Germline assignment: CDR1 MNHEY and CDR2 SVGAGI. With 2 bases removed from V and 4 bases from J, the gap between germline ends came to 12 bases. CDR3 length equals 14 residues. This chain's CDR3 is CASSYVRTSYEQYF. The CDR3, as DNA: TGTGCCAGCAGTTACGTTCGCACATCTTACGAGCAGTACTTC.

The chain is built from TRBV27 and TRBJ1-5, with TRBD1 identical over 9 bases. V shed 6 bases, J shed 4 bases, and the junction held 7 bases outside the gene matches. This CDR3 is built from 15 residues. Germline CDR1 and CDR2: MNHEY and SMNVEV (reference sequence). The DNA for the CDR3 is TGTGCCAGCAGCAGGGGACAGGGAAGAAATCAGCCCCAGCATTTT. This codes for CASSRGQGRNQPQHF.